This paragraph reports one TCR beta chain. The antigen is undetermined. The study ran its PCR with 60 Vbeta and 13 Jbeta primers. Assay: immunoSEQ multiplex PCR; the TCRdb copy retains only in-frame clones and omits some. The sample includes around 140,000 clones, just over 65% seen only once; the top ten take around 6%. The data were obtained in a study of cytomegalovirus exposure and HLA in healthy donors. Per germline, CDR1 MNHEY and CDR2 SMNVEV (reference sequence). The germline V and J ends were trimmed by 4 bases and 6 bases, with 5 bases remaining between them. The CDR3 runs to 11 residues. Participants comprised healthy donors of bone marrow. Findings and caveats of the study: In a later analysis, donors in an Asian-associated ancestry cluster reportedly had fewer N-insertions in productive TCRs than the cohort mean. Listed as cytomegalovirus-associated were over 150 TCR beta chains.

The sequence derives from a woman aged 55-75 years in good health and CMV-seronegative. The V gene is TRBV27, the J gene TRBJ2-3, with a possible D match to TRBD1 (5 bases). What was sequenced was PBMCs. The CDR3 region is CASSWGDTQYF. For the CDR3, the DNA is TGTGCCAGCAGTTGGGGCGATACGCAGTATTTT.